This passage covers 16 T cell receptor beta chains from one sample sequenced in a study of beta chain features in type 1 diabetes. Study outcomes and limitations: Within each of all four CD4+ subsets, Type 1 diabetes patients had TCRB CDR3s that were moderately but significantly shorter.

cDNA synthesis used the whole RNA isolate, giving expressed TCRB sequences. Assay: immunoSEQ multiplex PCR; the TCRdb copy retains only in-frame clones and omits some. The top ten hold around 1.4% of the sample, which has 130,000 to 150,000 clones, roughly an eighth seen once. Their cognate antigens are unknown. Sequenced material: central memory CD4+ T cells from blood. Every receptor here comes from a man younger than 35 with type 1 diabetes.

There are a few counts of this clone. The chain carries TRBV6-5 and TRBJ1-4; 7 positions match TRBD1. Germline CDR1 and CDR2: MNHEY and SVGAGI. The CDR3 has 12 amino acids. Trimming took 5 bases from V and 8 from J; bases not matched to a gene: 2. The CDR3 DNA reads as TGTGCCAGCAGTCCACAGGGGGAAAAACTGTTTTTT. It specifies CASSPQGEKLFF.

There are a few counts of this clone. Distinct nucleotide sequences in the sample also encode this CDR3. The rearrangement links TRBV18 to TRBJ2-2; D unresolved. Trimming removed 3 bases from V and 0 bases from J, with 5 bases in between. The CDR3 extends over 14 amino acids. CDR1 and CDR2 (germline): KGHSH, LQKENI. As DNA, the CDR3 is TGTGCCAGCTCACCGCCGACGAACACCGGGGAGCTGTTTTTT. Amino acids: CASSPPTNTGELFF.

This clone was seen a handful of times. The chain carries TRBV19 and TRBJ1-1, with 9 bases lining up with TRBD1. Germline loops: CDR1 LNHDA, CDR2 SQIVND (reference sequence). The CDR3 extends over 14 amino acids. With V trimmed by 7 bases and J by 4 bases, 7 bases remained unmatched. CDR3 sequence reads: CASTWGQGGTEAFF. Here the CDR3 DNA reads TGTGCCAGTACCTGGGGACAGGGAGGCACTGAAGCTTTCTTT.

V gene TRBV6-6 combines with J gene TRBJ1-2, with D maybe TRBD1 (6 bases). Between the trimmed V and J ends, which lost 6 bases and 1 base, there was a span of 12 bases. This CDR3 has 14 residues. Germline V gives CDR1 MNHNY, CDR2 SVGAGI (reference sequence). CDR3 loop: CASSNRVDNYGYTF. CDR3 nucleotides: TGTGCCAGCAGCAACAGGGTAGATAACTATGGCTACACCTTC.

The chain couples TRBV7-9 to TRBJ2-7; D is unclear. The CDR3 has 13 amino acids. Germline assignment: CDR1 SEHNR and CDR2 FQNEAQ (reference sequence). Between the trimmed V and J ends, which lost 1 base and 4 bases, there was a span of 8 bases. The CDR3 is CASSLVLRYEQYF. The CDR3 DNA sequence: TGTGCCAGCAGCTTAGTCTTGCGATACGAGCAGTACTTC.

The CDR3 DNA sequence: TGTGCCAGCAGTCCCGGGACAGGATATAATTCACCCCTCCACTTT. Protein product: CASSPGTGYNSPLHF. The chain combines TRBV28 with TRBJ1-6; 8 nucleotides match TRBD1. CDR3 size: 15 residues. Losses at the gene ends were 5 bases for V and 4 bases for J; bases not matched to a gene: 4. The germline V gene has CDR1 MDHEN and CDR2 SYDVKM.

J is TRBJ2-7 and V is TRBV2; no definite D call. Germline CDR1 SNHLY, CDR2 FYNNEI. This CDR3 is built from 12 residues. V lost 6 bases, J lost 1 base, and 7 bases lay in between. Here the CDR3 reads CASSFASYEQYF. CDR3 DNA: TGTGCCAGCAGCTTTGCTTCCTACGAGCAGTACTTC.

This clone was seen a handful of times. The J gene is TRBJ1-2, the V gene TRBV7-2, with D unclear. The germline V and J ends were trimmed by 4 bases and 4 bases, with 16 bases remaining between them. This CDR3 is built from 15 residues. Per germline, CDR1 SGHTA and CDR2 FQGNSA. CDR3: CASSSRSPNPYGYTF. The CDR3 bases are TGTGCCAGCAGCTCACGGTCCCCCAACCCCTATGGCTACACCTTC.

This rearrangement joins TRBV6-6 to TRBJ2-3; tentative D call: TRBD2 (8 bases). CDR3 length: 15 amino acids. The germline V gene encodes CDR1 MNHNY and CDR2 SVGAGI (reference sequence). Trimming took off 7 bases at V and 3 bases at J, with 17 bases between the two ends. CDR3: CASTEGAGGTDTQYF. In DNA, the CDR3 is TGTGCCAGCACCGAGGGGGCGGGGGGAACAGATACGCAGTATTTT.

This rearrangement joins TRBV28 to TRBJ2-5, with 7 bases fitting TRBD1. Germline CDR1 MDHEN, CDR2 SYDVKM. The V and J ends lost 2 bases and 0 bases, in that order; junction bases with no gene match: 12. There are 18 residues in the CDR3. CDR3 loop: CASSLQGGSTRYQETQYF. The CDR3 DNA reads TGTGCCAGCAGTTTACAAGGGGGCTCGACCCGGTACCAAGAGACCCAGTACTTC.

In this sample, this clone turned up a few times. The gene calls are TRBV6-1 and TRBJ1-2, with 7 positions matching TRBD1. The CDR3 extends over 13 amino acids. Germline CDR1 and CDR2: MNHNS and SASEGT. The J segment lost 5 bases and the V segment lost 6 bases, leaving 6 bases of the junction unmatched. CDR3 DNA: TGTGCCAGCAGGACAGGGAACCAGTATGGCTACACCTTC. Translation gives CASRTGNQYGYTF.

This clone was counted at least ten times. This sequence joins TRBV11-2 and TRBJ2-1; perhaps D is TRBD1 or TRBD2 (5 bases each). CDR1 and CDR2 from the germline V gene are SGHAT and FQNNGV. The V gene lost 5 bases and the J gene lost 7 bases, with 18 bases spanning the gap. CDR3 length: 15 residues. CDR3 DNA: TGTGCCAGCAGCCGCCCGGGGCTGGAGTCAAATGAGCAGTTCTTC. Translated, it gives CASSRPGLESNEQFF. Combining the CDR3 with reference TRBV11-2 and TRBJ2-1 gives the whole variable domain EAGVAQSPRYKIIEKRQSVAFWCNPISGHATLYWYQQILGQGPKLLIQFQNNGVVDDSQLPKDRFSAERLKGVDSTLKIQPAKLEDSAVYLCASSRPGLESNEQFFGPGTRLTVL.

Points on this clone: Additional DNA sequences in this sample encode the identical CDR3. The chain links TRBV20-1 to TRBJ1-1; D is uncertain. The V and J ends lost 3 bases and 1 base respectively, with 3 bases between them. In germline, CDR1 is DFQATT, CDR2 SNEGSKA (reference sequence). The CDR3 extends over 11 amino acids. The CDR3 protein is CSASPNTEAFF. Here the CDR3 DNA reads TGCAGTGCTAGCCCGAACACTGAAGCTTTCTTT.

This clone was seen more than once but under ten times. The chain joins TRBV5-1 to TRBJ2-7; D might be TRBD1 or TRBD2, each matching 5 bases. This CDR3 comprises 14 residues. Germline V gives CDR1 SGHRS, CDR2 YFSETQ. Trimming took 3 bases from V and 2 from J, leaving 12 bases between them. This chain's CDR3 is CASSWTGTTYEQYF. In DNA, the CDR3 is TGCGCCAGCAGCTGGACCGGGACGACCTACGAGCAGTACTTC. Together with reference TRBV5-1 and TRBJ2-7, the CDR3 gives the full variable domain: KAGVTQTPRYLIKTRGQQVTLSCSPISGHRSVSWYQQTPGQGLQFLFEYFSETQRNKGNFPGRFSGRQFSNSRSEMNVSTLELGDSALYLCASSWTGTTYEQYFGPGTRLTVT.

J is TRBJ2-5 and V is TRBV5-1; 8 bases map to TRBD1. The DNA matches TRBJ2-7 better at its end, which makes the J call doubtful. The CDR3 length is 16 residues. Germline-derived CDR1 and CDR2 are SGHRS and YFSETQ. This CDR3 is CASSFSTGTGAYEQYF. In nucleotides, the CDR3 is TGCGCCAGCAGCTTCAGCACCGGGACAGGAGCCTACGAGCAGTACTTC.

The V gene is TRBV6-5, the J gene TRBJ1-1; weak D call: TRBD1 (5 bases). CDR3 length: 14 amino acids. Trimming removed 4 bases at V and 6 bases at J, with 15 bases between. The germline gives CDR1 MNHEY, CDR2 SVGAGI. The CDR3 reads CASSSPRDGSEAFF. The CDR3, as DNA: TGTGCCAGCAGTTCCCCACGGGACGGATCTGAAGCTTTCTTT.